What follows are 16 T cell receptor beta chains derived from one specimen sequenced in a study of cytomegalovirus exposure and HLA in healthy donors listed by TCRdb under 2017. Libraries were constructed by the immunoSEQ multiplex PCR assay. A mixture of 60 forward primers for TCR Vbeta segments and 13 reverse primers for TCR Jbeta segments was used in the multiplex PCR. TCRdb limited this immuneACCESS table to in-frame rearrangements with V and J called. A share of clones is missing; checked studies link under half to unresolved V genes, and the rest is unexplained. The sample's table covers 95,000 to 150,000 clones. Of the sample, approximately 3.8% is held by the ten largest clones. The specimen sequenced was PBMCs. The receptor set was obtained from a man between 18 and 29 years old in good health and CMV-seronegative.

This chain uses TRBV18 with TRBJ1-6; 7 bases map to TRBD1. V shed 9 bases, J shed 7 bases, and the junction held 12 bases outside the gene matches. This CDR3 has 15 residues. CDR1 KGHSH and CDR2 LQKENI come from the germline V gene. For the CDR3, the DNA is TGTGCCAGTTACGACCGACAGGGAGGCAATTCACCCCTCCACTTT. It yields the protein CASYDRQGGNSPLHF.

This chain links TRBV5-1 with TRBJ1-3; 7 bases line up with TRBD1. Trimming took 3 bases from V and 8 from J; bases not matched to a gene: 11. Per germline, CDR1 SGHRS and CDR2 YFSETQ. This CDR3 contains 15 residues. The CDR3 nucleotides are TGCGCCAGCAGCTCGTACAGGGGAGTGTGGGACACCATATATTTT. Translated, it gives CASSSYRGVWDTIYF.

The V gene is TRBV6-1, the J gene TRBJ2-7, with TRBD2 matching 9 bases. From germline, CDR1 is MNHNS and CDR2 SASEGT. The CDR3 is made up of 15 amino acids. The trim removed 1 base at V and 3 bases at J, leaving 4 bases unmatched. This CDR3 is CASSEDPAGGYEQYF. CDR3 DNA sequence: TGTGCCAGCAGTGAAGATCCAGCGGGAGGCTACGAGCAGTACTTC.

The V gene is TRBV5-8, the J gene TRBJ1-5, with unresolved D. Germline lookup yields CDR1 SGHTS and CDR2 YDEGEE. V was cut by 1 base and J by 5 bases, with 10 bases left in between. CDR3 length: 14 amino acids. CDR3 in amino acids: CASSLMETDQPQHF. The DNA of the CDR3 is TGTGCCAGCAGCTTGATGGAGACGGATCAGCCCCAGCATTTT.

The chain is built from TRBV6-1 and TRBJ1-2, with 11 bases aligning to TRBD1. This CDR3 contains 15 residues. Germline assignment: CDR1 MNHNS and CDR2 SASEGT. The J segment lost 4 bases and the V segment lost 1 base, leaving 2 bases of the junction unmatched. CDR3 DNA: TGTGCCAGCAGTGAAGGGGACAGGGGGGGCTATGGCTACACCTTC. This encodes CASSEGDRGGYGYTF.

The V gene is TRBV7-2, the J gene TRBJ2-1; 12 bases fit TRBD2. Per germline, CDR1 SGHTA and CDR2 FQGNSA. CDR3 size: 16 residues. Trimming took 8 bases from V and 8 from J; bases not matched to a gene: 13. CDR3 coding DNA: TGTGCCAGCCCGCCTAGCGGGGGGGCGGGCATCGATGAGCAGTTCTTC. It yields the protein CASPPSGGAGIDEQFF. The variable domain in full, completed from reference TRBV7-2 and TRBJ2-1, reads GAGVSQSPSNKVTEKGKDVELRCDPISGHTALYWYRQSLGQGLEFLIYFQGNSAPDKSGLPSDRFSAERTGGSVSTLTIQRTQQEDSAVYLCASPPSGGAGIDEQFFGPGTRLTVL.

The chain combines TRBV7-2 with TRBJ2-7; perhaps TRBD2 as D (6 bases). The CDR3 extends over 15 amino acids. Trimming left V 1 base short and J 2 bases short, with 12 bases between. Germline CDR1 is SGHTA and CDR2 is FQGNSA. This CDR3 is CASSLDLATTYEQYF. CDR3 DNA: TGTGCCAGCAGCTTAGATCTAGCGACCACCTACGAGCAGTACTTC.

V is TRBV7-9 and J is TRBJ2-2, with 9 positions matching TRBD2. Germline assignment: CDR1 SEHNR and CDR2 FQNEAQ (reference sequence). The V gene end was trimmed by 1 base and the J gene end by 5 bases; junction bases not matched to a gene: 2. This CDR3 is built from 15 residues. The CDR3 nucleotides are TGTGCCAGCAGCTTAGTTGCGGGAGGGACCGGGGAGCTGTTTTTT. Amino acids: CASSLVAGGTGELFF.

This chain links TRBV18 with TRBJ1-1; 8 bases fit TRBD1. V shed 4 bases and J 2 bases; nucleotides not matched to a gene: 9. Per germline, CDR1 KGHSH and CDR2 LQKENI. The CDR3 runs 16 residues. CDR3 bases: TGTGCCAGCTCACTCGGGACAGGACTTATAAACACTGAAGCTTTCTTT. Amino acids: CASSLGTGLINTEAFF. Drawing the rest from reference TRBV18 and TRBJ1-1, the complete variable domain is NAGVMQNPRHLVRRRGQEARLRCSPMKGHSHVYWYRQLPEEGLKFMVYLQKENIIDESGMPKERFSAEFPKEGPSILRIQQVVRGDSAAYFCASSLGTGLINTEAFFGQGTRLTVV.

The rearrangement links TRBV4-2 to TRBJ2-2, with D possibly matching TRBD1 (7 bases). Germline lookup yields CDR1 LGHNA and CDR2 YNFKEQ. V lost 0 bases to trimming and J lost 7 bases, with 15 bases between them. The CDR3 contains 16 residues. The CDR3: CASSQDFQGEVGELFF. CDR3 nucleotide sequence: TGTGCCAGCAGCCAAGACTTCCAGGGGGAGGTCGGGGAGCTGTTTTTT.

Turning to this clone: The sample holds other DNA sequences that translate to the same CDR3. The gene calls are TRBV23-1 and TRBJ1-2; D not resolved. TRBV23-1 is classed as an ORF, of uncertain function. The CDR3 spans 16 residues. The V and J ends lost 4 bases and 3 bases respectively, with 18 bases between them. The DNA of the CDR3 is TGCGCCAGCAGTCCGGGGAGGTCTCGCCGAGACTATGGCTACACCTTC. Amino acids: CASSPGRSRRDYGYTF.

The chain combines TRBV6-5 with TRBJ2-5; 8 bases are shared with TRBD1. The CDR3 has 15 amino acids. J lost 5 bases, V lost 2 bases, and 7 bases had no gene match. Germline CDR1 and CDR2: MNHEY and SVGAGI. The DNA for the CDR3 is TGTGCCAGCAGTTACAGAGGACAGGGCGGGGAGACCCAGTACTTC. This encodes CASSYRGQGGETQYF.

The chain combines TRBV14 with TRBJ1-2, with 8 nucleotides matching TRBD1. The CDR3 is made up of 13 amino acids. The germline CDR1 and CDR2 sequences are SGHDN and FVKESK. The trim removed 4 bases at V and 7 bases at J, leaving 5 bases unmatched. In DNA, the CDR3 is TGTGCCAGCAGCCCCCAGGACAGGGCTGGCTACACCTTC. Amino acids: CASSPQDRAGYTF.

V is TRBV2 and J is TRBJ2-1; perhaps TRBD2 as D (5 bases). Trimming removed 7 bases at V and 4 bases at J, with 17 bases between. Germline V gives CDR1 SNHLY, CDR2 FYNNEI. The CDR3 length is 15 residues. Written as DNA, the CDR3 is TGTGCCAGCAATGGGCTAGCTTCCTTTTACAATGAGCAGTTCTTC. Translated: CASNGLASFYNEQFF. Using reference TRBV2 and TRBJ2-1 for the parts outside the CDR3, the full variable domain is EPEVTQTPSHQVTQMGQEVILRCVPISNHLYFYWYRQILGQKVEFLVSFYNNEISEKSEIFDDQFSVERPDGSNFTLKIRSTKLEDSAMYFCASNGLASFYNEQFFGPGTRLTVL.

The chain employs TRBV18 and TRBJ1-1, with TRBD1 matching over 7 bases. CDR1 is KGHSH, CDR2 LQKENI, per germline. The CDR3 has 14 residues. V shed 3 bases, J shed 6 bases, and the junction held 7 bases outside the gene matches. The CDR3 DNA reads as TGTGCCAGCTCACCTAGAGACAGGGTGTCTGAAGCTTTCTTT. This codes for CASSPRDRVSEAFF.

The gene calls are TRBV7-2 and TRBJ2-1, with D perhaps matching TRBD2 (5 bases). The CDR3 covers 14 residues. V lost 0 bases and J 7 bases, leaving 10 bases between the germline ends. Looked up from germline, CDR1 is SGHTA and CDR2 is FQGNSA. CDR3 sequence (DNA): TGTGCCAGCAGCTTAGCCACAACTAGAAATGAGCAGTTCTTC. Translated: CASSLATTRNEQFF.